This T cell receptor (beta chain) was obtained from a study of blood T cells in healthy people across ages. Trimming cost V 5 bases and J 8 bases, with 18 bases left between them. This CDR3 comprises 14 residues. Then a second PCR, running about 6 to 11 cycles, was carried out with a sample-barcoded 5' primer and a J-beta primer mix. At least 2.5 million CDR3-containing paired-end reads were obtained per sample. Using its own MiXCR run on the 5' RACE reads, TCRdb lists one record per CDR3 protein. The data contain about 1,400,000 distinct CDR3 sequences, roughly 40% of them singletons. This clonotype was recorded a few times.

Sequencing input: blood. The chain links TRBV12-3 or TRBV12-4 to TRBJ1-2; D possibly corresponds to TRBD1 (5 bases). The source of this sequence is a woman aged 18-29 years in good health. CDR3 in amino acids: CASSPRAGREGYTF. The CDR3 nucleotides are TGTGCCAGCAGTCCCCGAGCGGGACGAGAAGGCTACACCTTC.